This T cell receptor beta chain was captured in a study of CD8 T cells in ankylosing spondylitis. Study-wide results and caveats: Seemingly distinctive of ankylosing spondylitis blood was a TCR beta motif formed by eight highly homologous variants.

The length of the CDR3 is 13 residues. Per germline, CDR1 DFQATT and CDR2 SNEGSKA (reference sequence). Trimming stripped 0 bases from V and 1 base from J, with 7 bases between. This clonotype has more than one count but fewer than ten. Its antigen remains unidentified. A quantitative 5'-RACE method, one with molecular barcodes, was used to make TCR beta libraries. TCRdb itself ran the 5' RACE reads through MiXCR, one entry per CDR3 protein. The sample holds under 200,000 distinct CDR3 sequences, 9.8% seen once. The sample was blood, either unsorted or a sorted T cell fraction (not recorded which). The origin of this receptor is a female donor with ankylosing spondylitis or in good health (not recorded which). V gene TRBV20-1 combines with J gene TRBJ2-7, with D tentatively TRBD2 (6 bases). In DNA, the CDR3 is TGCAGTGCTAGAGATGGGGGGTCCTACGAGCAGTACTTC. Translation: CSARDGGSYEQYF.